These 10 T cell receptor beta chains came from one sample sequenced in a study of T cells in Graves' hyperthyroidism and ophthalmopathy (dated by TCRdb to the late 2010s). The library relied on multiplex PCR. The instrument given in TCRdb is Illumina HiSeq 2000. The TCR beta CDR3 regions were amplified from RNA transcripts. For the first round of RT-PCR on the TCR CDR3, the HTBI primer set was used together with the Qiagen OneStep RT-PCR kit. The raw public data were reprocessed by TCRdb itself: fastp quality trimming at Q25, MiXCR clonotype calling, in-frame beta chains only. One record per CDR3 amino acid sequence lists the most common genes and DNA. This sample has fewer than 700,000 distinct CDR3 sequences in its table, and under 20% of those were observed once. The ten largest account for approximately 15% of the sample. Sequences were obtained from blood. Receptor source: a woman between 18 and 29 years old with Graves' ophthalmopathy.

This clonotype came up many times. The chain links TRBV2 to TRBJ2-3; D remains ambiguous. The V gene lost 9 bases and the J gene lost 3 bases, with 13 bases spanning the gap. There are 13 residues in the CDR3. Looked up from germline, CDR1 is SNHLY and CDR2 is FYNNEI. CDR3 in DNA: TGTGCCAGTCAGGACGGAAAGACAGATACGCAGTATTTT. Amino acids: CASQDGKTDTQYF.

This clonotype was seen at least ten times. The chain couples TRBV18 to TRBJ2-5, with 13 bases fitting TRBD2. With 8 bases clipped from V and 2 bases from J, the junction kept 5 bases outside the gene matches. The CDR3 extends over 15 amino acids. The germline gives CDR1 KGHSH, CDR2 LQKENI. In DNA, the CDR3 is TGTGCCAGCAGTCCGGGACTAGCGGGGCAAGAGACCCAGTACTTC. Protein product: CASSPGLAGQETQYF.

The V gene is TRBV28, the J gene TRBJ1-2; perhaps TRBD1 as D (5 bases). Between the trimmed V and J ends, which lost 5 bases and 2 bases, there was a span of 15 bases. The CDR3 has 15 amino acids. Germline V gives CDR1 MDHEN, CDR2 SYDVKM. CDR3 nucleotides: TGTGCCAGCAGTCTTCCCGGGACGGTAAACTATGGCTACACCTTC. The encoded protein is CASSLPGTVNYGYTF.

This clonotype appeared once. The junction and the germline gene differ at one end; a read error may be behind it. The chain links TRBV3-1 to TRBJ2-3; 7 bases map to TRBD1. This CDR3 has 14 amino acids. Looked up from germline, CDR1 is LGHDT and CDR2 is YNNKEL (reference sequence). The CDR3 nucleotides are TGTGCCGGCAGCCAAGAAGGGGGCCCAGATACGCAGTATTTT. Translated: CAGSQEGGPDTQYF.

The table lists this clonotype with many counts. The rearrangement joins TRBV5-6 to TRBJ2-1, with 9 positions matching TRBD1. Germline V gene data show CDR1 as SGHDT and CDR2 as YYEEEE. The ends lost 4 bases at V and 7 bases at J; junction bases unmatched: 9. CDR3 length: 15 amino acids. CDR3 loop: CASSLRDREMNEQFF. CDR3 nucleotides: TGTGCCAGCAGCCTCCGGGACAGGGAAATGAATGAGCAGTTCTTC.

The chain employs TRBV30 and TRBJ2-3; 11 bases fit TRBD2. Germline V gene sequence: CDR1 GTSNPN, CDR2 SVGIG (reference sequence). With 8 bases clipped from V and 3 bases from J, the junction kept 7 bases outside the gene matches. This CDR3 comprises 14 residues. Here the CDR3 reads CAASSSGGTDTQYF. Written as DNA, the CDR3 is TGTGCCGCCTCCTCTAGCGGGGGGACAGATACGCAGTATTTT.

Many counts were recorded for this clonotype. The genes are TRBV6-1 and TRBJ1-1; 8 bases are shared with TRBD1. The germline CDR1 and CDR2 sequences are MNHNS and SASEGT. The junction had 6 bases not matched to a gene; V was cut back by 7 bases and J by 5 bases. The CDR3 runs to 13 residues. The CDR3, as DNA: TGTGCCAGCATCGACAGGGGATATACTGAAGCTTTCTTT. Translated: CASIDRGYTEAFF.

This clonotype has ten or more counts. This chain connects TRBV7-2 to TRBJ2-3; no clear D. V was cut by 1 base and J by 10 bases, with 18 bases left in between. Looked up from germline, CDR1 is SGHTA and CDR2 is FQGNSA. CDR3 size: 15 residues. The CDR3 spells CASSLEWARTSAQYF. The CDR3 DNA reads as TGTGCCAGCAGCTTAGAGTGGGCCAGGACCTCTGCGCAGTATTTT.

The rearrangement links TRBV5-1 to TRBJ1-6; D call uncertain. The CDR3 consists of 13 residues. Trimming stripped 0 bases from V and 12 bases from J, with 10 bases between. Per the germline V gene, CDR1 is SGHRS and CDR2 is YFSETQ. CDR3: CASSLGFGLPLHF. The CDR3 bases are TGCGCCAGCAGCTTGGGGTTCGGTTTACCCCTCCACTTT.

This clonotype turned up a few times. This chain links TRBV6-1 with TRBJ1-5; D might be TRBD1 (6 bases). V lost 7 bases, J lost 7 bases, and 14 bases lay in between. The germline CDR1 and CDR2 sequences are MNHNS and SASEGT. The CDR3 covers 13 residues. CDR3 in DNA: TGTGCCAGCAATGGCGGGGGCGGACAGCCCCAGCATTTT. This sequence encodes CASNGGGGQPQHF.